This T cell receptor (beta chain) was sequenced in a study of shared clonotypes between healthy human individuals. The naive CD8 subset, CD45RO-negative cells positively selected for CCR7, excluded terminally differentiated effector memory CD45RA+ cells. Assay execution took place at the deep level. Assay: immunoSEQ multiplex PCR; the TCRdb copy retains only in-frame clones and omits some. The sample consists of hundreds of thousands of clones, 85% to 95% of them appearing once. What was sequenced was naive CD8+ T cells sorted from blood. The TCR originated in a woman aged 25 to 39 in good health.

The DNA of the CDR3 is TGTGCCAGCAGTGACGGGTTCTCCTACAATGAGCAGTTCTTC. It is translated as CASSDGFSYNEQFF. The chain is built from TRBV2 and TRBJ2-1; D unresolved. The CDR3 covers 14 residues. The V end lost 3 bases, the J end lost 0 bases, and 6 bases lay between the germline ends. Per germline, CDR1 SNHLY and CDR2 FYNNEI.